This T cell receptor beta chain was documented in a study of regulatory T cells in long-lasting Graves disease. CDR3 size: 12 residues. The V end lost 4 bases, the J end lost 11 bases, and 16 bases lay between the germline ends. Germline loops: CDR1 SGHRS, CDR2 YFSETQ. Time point of the sample: persistent/refractory GD, antithyroid drugs over 5 years with positive TRAb. RNA from PBMCs was the source of the TCR library. Both iRepertoire HTBI primers and Arm-PCR of CDR3 regions were used to build the TCR beta libraries. Using its own MiXCR run on the multiplex PCR reads, TCRdb lists one record per CDR3 protein. The sample lists approximately 380,000 distinct CDR3 sequences; under 25% were seen once. This clonotype was seen only a few times. Its target is not known. Broader study findings: With approximately 2,800 shared public clonotypes, persistent patients exceeded new patients, who shared about 1,000. TRBV28, TRBJ1-2 and TRBJ2-5 were segments that persistent disease favored.

The chain has TRBV5-1 and TRBJ2-7; maybe TRBD2 (6 bases). This clonotype was obtained from a female donor with Graves disease. Sequenced here: peripheral blood mononuclear cells (PBMCs), sampled when the disease was refractory, from a patient treated with antithyroid drugs. The CDR3 sequence: CASSAPSATEYF. The CDR3 DNA reads as TGCGCCAGCAGCGCGCCTAGCGCAACGGAGTACTTC.